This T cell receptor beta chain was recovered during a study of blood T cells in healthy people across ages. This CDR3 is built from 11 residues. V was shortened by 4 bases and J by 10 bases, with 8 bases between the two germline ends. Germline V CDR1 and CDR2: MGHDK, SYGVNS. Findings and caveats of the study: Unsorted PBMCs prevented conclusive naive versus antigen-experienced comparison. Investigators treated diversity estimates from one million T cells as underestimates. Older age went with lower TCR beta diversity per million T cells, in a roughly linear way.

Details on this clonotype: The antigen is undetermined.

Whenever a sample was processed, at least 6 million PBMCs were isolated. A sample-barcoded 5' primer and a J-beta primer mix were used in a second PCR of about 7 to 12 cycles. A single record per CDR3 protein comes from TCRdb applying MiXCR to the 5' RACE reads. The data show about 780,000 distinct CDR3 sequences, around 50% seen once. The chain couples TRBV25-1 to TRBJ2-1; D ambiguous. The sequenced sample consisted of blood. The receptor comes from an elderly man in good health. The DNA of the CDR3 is TGTGCCAGCAGTGGGACCTACGAGCAGTTCTTC. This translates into CASSGTYEQFF.